Following are 18 T cell receptor beta chains from one sample sequenced in a study of T-cell reconstitution after alpha-beta-depleted transplantation in children. A TCRbeta library incorporating unique molecular identifiers was prepared. TCRdb used MiXCR to reprocess the PCR reads, holding one entry per CDR3 protein. Counted here are about a million distinct CDR3 sequences, about 31% occurring once; the ten biggest clones make up under 30%. The specimen comprised PBMCs, mostly from graft donor cells, sampled 360 days after TCRalphabeta/CD19-depleted stem cell transplant. These TCRs come from a boy in the first two years of life who had a stem cell transplant for SCID, so the T cells may come from the graft donor.

The chain couples TRBV10-1 to TRBJ1-3; no clear D. The CDR3 extends over 16 amino acids. From germline, CDR1 is WNHNN and CDR2 SYGVQD (reference sequence). Trimming removed 0 bases at V and 2 bases at J, with 11 bases between. Here the CDR3 reads CASSESSGRPGNTIYF. The CDR3 nucleotides read TGCGCCAGCAGTGAGTCGTCCGGGAGACCTGGAAACACCATATATTTT.

This clonotype has just a few counts. The chain carries TRBV4-1 and TRBJ1-4, with 8 positions matching TRBD1. V trimming: 3 bases; J trimming: 3 bases; junction bases outside the gene matches: 9. Germline values: CDR1 MGHRA, CDR2 YSYEKL. The CDR3 is 17 amino acids. As DNA, the CDR3 is TGCGCCAGCAGCCACGAGGTTCGGGGACAGGCTAATGAAAAACTGTTTTTT. Its protein product is CASSHEVRGQANEKLFF.

The sample holds a few counts of this clonotype. The rearrangement links TRBV10-2 to TRBJ2-2, with D perhaps matching TRBD1 or TRBD2 (5 bases each). V was pared by 8 bases and J by 3 bases, with 19 bases between. Germline values: CDR1 WSHSY, CDR2 SAAADI. The CDR3 extends over 16 amino acids. The CDR3 is CASAALGQGDTGELFF. In nucleotides, the CDR3 is TGCGCCAGCGCTGCCCTGGGGCAGGGAGACACCGGGGAGCTGTTTTTT.

This clonotype showed up just a few times. The rearrangement uses TRBV6-2 or TRBV6-3 and TRBJ2-5; TRBD1 aligns across 7 bases. This CDR3 region has 12 residues. Germline lookup yields CDR1 MNHEY and CDR2 SVGEGT. Losses at the gene ends were 8 bases for V and 4 bases for J; bases not matched to a gene: 4. CDR3 amino acids: CASGTVGETQYF. CDR3 DNA: TGTGCCAGCGGGACAGTCGGAGAGACCCAGTACTTC.

This sequence joins TRBV2 and TRBJ2-5, with D unresolved. The length of the CDR3 is 15 residues. Trimming removed 2 bases from V and 5 bases from J, with 15 bases in between. CDR1 SNHLY and CDR2 FYNNEI come from the germline V gene. The CDR3 is CASSETFWARETQYF. The CDR3 nucleotides read TGTGCCAGCAGTGAAACTTTTTGGGCCCGGGAGACCCAGTACTTC. The variable domain in full, completed from reference TRBV2 and TRBJ2-5, reads EPEVTQTPSHQVTQMGQEVILRCVPISNHLYFYWYRQILGQKVEFLVSFYNNEISEKSEIFDDQFSVERPDGSNFTLKIRSTKLEDSAMYFCASSETFWARETQYFGPGTRLLVL.

V usage is TRBV4-3 and J usage is TRBJ1-2, with D perhaps matching TRBD1 (5 bases). Germline lookup yields CDR1 LGHNA and CDR2 YSLEER. This CDR3 is built from 15 residues. V was pared by 0 bases and J by 7 bases, with 15 bases between. The CDR3 DNA is TGCGCCAGCAGCCAAGAGCGGCAGGGTTTTGGTGGCTACACCTTC. Translating gives CASSQERQGFGGYTF.

This chain connects TRBV2 to TRBJ1-4; D not certain. V shed 7 bases and J shed 8 bases, with 17 bases lying between them. Germline V gene lookup returns CDR1 SNHLY and CDR2 FYNNEI. This CDR3 region has 14 residues. CDR3 protein: CASTVLGADEKLFF. CDR3 coding DNA: TGTGCCAGCACGGTTTTGGGAGCAGACGAAAAACTGTTTTTT.

This clonotype was detected a few times. This chain links TRBV3-1 with TRBJ2-3; D might be TRBD1 or TRBD2, each matching 6 bases. V gave up 0 bases and J gave up 3 bases, with 13 bases separating them. Looked up from germline, CDR1 is LGHDT and CDR2 is YNNKEL (reference sequence). This CDR3 has 16 amino acids. The CDR3 spells CASSQDRGLTTDTQYF. CDR3 nucleotides: TGTGCCAGCAGCCAAGACCGGGGGCTAACGACAGATACGCAGTATTTT.

The sample holds a few counts of this clonotype. The chain has TRBV20-1 and TRBJ2-7; D remains unclear. The CDR3 runs 12 residues. V lost 0 bases and J 9 bases, leaving 12 bases between the germline ends. Germline V CDR1 and CDR2: DFQATT, SNEGSKA (reference sequence). In nucleotides, the CDR3 is TGCAGTGCTAGAGACTTAAGGCATATGCAGTACTTC. This encodes CSARDLRHMQYF.

This clonotype has just a few counts. The chain couples TRBV18 to TRBJ2-3; D possibly corresponds to TRBD1 (5 bases). Per germline, CDR1 KGHSH and CDR2 LQKENI. Trimming took 2 bases from V and 4 from J, leaving 10 bases between them. This CDR3 is 14 amino acids long. The CDR3 spells CASSPDTGPDTQYF. DNA for the CDR3: TGTGCCAGCTCACCAGATACAGGTCCAGATACGCAGTATTTT.

This clonotype was seen a handful of times. This chain links TRBV10-3 with TRBJ2-1; D gene ambiguous. Trimming pared 0 bases from V and 5 bases from J, leaving 2 bases between. Germline V CDR1 and CDR2: ENHRY, SYGVKD. The CDR3 extends over 12 amino acids. The CDR3 DNA sequence: TGTGCCATCAGTGAGTCCCACAATGAGCAGTTCTTC. The encoded protein is CAISESHNEQFF.

Regarding this clonotype: An end of the junction does not agree with germline; a read error may underlie this. The genes are TRBV12-3 or TRBV12-4 and TRBJ2-3; D gene unclear. The CDR3 contains 15 residues. CDR3 protein: CASSLASFSTDTQYF. CDR3 DNA sequence: TGTGCCAGCAGCTTAGCCTCCTTTAGCACAGATACGCAGTATTTT.

This clonotype was picked up a small number of times. This chain links TRBV20-1 with TRBJ2-3; D might be TRBD2 (5 bases). The CDR3 contains 15 residues. Trimming shortened V by 1 base and J by 2 bases, and 13 bases separated the two germline ends. In germline, CDR1 is DFQATT, CDR2 SNEGSKA (reference sequence). DNA of the CDR3: TGCAGTGCTAGAGTGGTAGCGCAGGCCACAGATACGCAGTATTTT. This sequence encodes CSARVVAQATDTQYF.

The chain employs TRBV27 and TRBJ2-1; TRBD2 aligns across 12 bases. This CDR3 is 16 amino acids long. Germline CDR1 reads MNHEY; CDR2 reads SMNVEV (reference sequence). Trimming cost V 5 bases and J 2 bases; bases outside gene matches: 4. DNA of the CDR3: TGTGCCAGCAGTAAACTAGCGGGGGGACCCTACAATGAGCAGTTCTTC. Its protein is CASSKLAGGPYNEQFF.

The table lists this clonotype with a few counts. This chain connects TRBV12-3 or TRBV12-4 to TRBJ1-4; D is unresolved. This CDR3 has 14 residues. The V end was cut by 0 bases, the J end by 7 bases, with 9 bases between. In DNA form, the CDR3 reads TGTGCCAGCAGTTTAGCCCCTCTTGGTGAAAAACTGTTTTTT. Protein product: CASSLAPLGEKLFF.

The rearrangement links TRBV6-1 to TRBJ2-3, with D perhaps TRBD2 (6 bases). The CDR3 length is 16 residues. The V gene lost 5 bases and the J gene lost 2 bases, with 17 bases spanning the gap. Per germline, CDR1 MNHNS and CDR2 SASEGT. The CDR3 DNA follows: TGTGCCAGCAGTCCCCTTGCGGGGCTCTACACAGATACGCAGTATTTT. Translated: CASSPLAGLYTDTQYF.

This chain links TRBV4-2 with TRBJ1-1; D is perhaps TRBD1 (6 bases). The germline V gene has CDR1 LGHNA and CDR2 YNFKEQ. V lost 0 bases and J lost 0, with 8 bases in between. This CDR3 has 15 amino acids. The CDR3 DNA follows: TGTGCCAGCAGCCAAGAGGGGGGCCTGAACACTGAAGCTTTCTTT. It yields the protein CASSQEGGLNTEAFF.

This clonotype was recorded a few times. The chain carries TRBV20-1 and TRBJ2-5, with 7 bases identical to TRBD1. CDR3 size: 14 residues. Unmatched junction bases numbered 9, after V lost 7 bases and J lost 1 base. The germline V gene encodes CDR1 DFQATT and CDR2 SNEGSKA (reference sequence). The chain's CDR3 is CSGLGQLFQETQYF. CDR3 nucleotide sequence: TGCAGTGGCTTGGGACAGCTTTTCCAAGAGACCCAGTACTTC.